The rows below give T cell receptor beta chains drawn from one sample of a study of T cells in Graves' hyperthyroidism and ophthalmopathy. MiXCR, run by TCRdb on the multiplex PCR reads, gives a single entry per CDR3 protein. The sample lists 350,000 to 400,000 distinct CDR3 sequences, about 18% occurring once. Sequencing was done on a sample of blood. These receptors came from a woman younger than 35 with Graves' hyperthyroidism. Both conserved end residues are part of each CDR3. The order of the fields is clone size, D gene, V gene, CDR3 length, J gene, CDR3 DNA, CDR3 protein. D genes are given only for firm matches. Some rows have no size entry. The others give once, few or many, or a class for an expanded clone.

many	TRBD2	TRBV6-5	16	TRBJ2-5	TGTGCCAGCAGTTCCGAGCGGGGGAGGTACCAAGAGACCCAGTACTTC	CASSSERGRYQETQYF
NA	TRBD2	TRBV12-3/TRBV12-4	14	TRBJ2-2	TGTGCCGGCCGACTAGCGGGAGACACCGGGGAGCTGTTTTTT	CAGRLAGDTGELFF
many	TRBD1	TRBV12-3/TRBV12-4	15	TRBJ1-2	TGTGCCAGCGGGGGACAGGGATTAGCTAACTATGGCTACACCTTC	CASGGQGLANYGYTF
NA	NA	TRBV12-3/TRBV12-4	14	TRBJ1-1	TGTGCCAGCAGCCTCCTCGGACAGATCGCTGAAGCTTTCTTT	CASSLLGQIAEAFF
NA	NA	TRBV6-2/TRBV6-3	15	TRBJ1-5	TGTGCCAGCAGTTACTCCTCGGCAGCTAATCAGCCCCAGCATTTT	CASSYSSAANQPQHF
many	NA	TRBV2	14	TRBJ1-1	TGTGCCAGCGGCATCGGGGGGCGAGGCACTGAAGCTTTCTTT	CASGIGGRGTEAFF
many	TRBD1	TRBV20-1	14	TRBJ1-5	TGCAGTGCTAGAGAGGACAGGGATTTTCAGCCCCAGCATTTT	CSAREDRDFQPQHF
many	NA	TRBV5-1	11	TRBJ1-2	TGCGCCAGCAGCAACGAAGTTGGCTACACCTTC	CASSNEVGYTF
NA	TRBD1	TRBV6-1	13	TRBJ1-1	TGTGCCAGCATAGTACGAGGGGGCACTGAAGCCTTCTTT	CASIVRGGTEAFF
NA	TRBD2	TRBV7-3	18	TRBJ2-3	TGTGCCAGCAGCTTAACACGCGTGAGCGGGGCCTTGACAGATACGCAGTATTTT	CASSLTRVSGALTDTQYF
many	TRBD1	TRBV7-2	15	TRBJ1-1	TGTGCCAGCAGCTTAAACCTAGGGGGCGGCACTGAAGCTTTCTTT	CASSLNLGGGTEAFF
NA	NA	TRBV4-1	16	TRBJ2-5	TGCGCCAGCAGCCAAGATGAGAACAAGGGAAAAGCGACCCAGTACTTC	CASSQDENKGKATQYF
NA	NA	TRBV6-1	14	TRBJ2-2	TGTGCCAGCAGTACCCGGACCCACACCGGGGAGCTGTTTTTT	CASSTRTHTGELFF
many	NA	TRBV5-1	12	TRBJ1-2	TGCGCCAGCAGCTTGCAGGGGAGTGGCTACACCTTC	CASSLQGSGYTF
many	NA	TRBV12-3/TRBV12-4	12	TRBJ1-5	TGTGCCGCGGGAGTTAGCAATCAGCCCCAGCATTTT	CAAGVSNQPQHF
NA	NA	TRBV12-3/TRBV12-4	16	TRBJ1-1	TGTGCCAGCACGCAGGGGAAGATAACCTTTTACACTGAAGCTTTCTTT	CASTQGKITFYTEAFF
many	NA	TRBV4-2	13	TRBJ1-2	TGTGCCAGCAGCCAACGGCCTTATAATGGCTACACCTTC	CASSQRPYNGYTF
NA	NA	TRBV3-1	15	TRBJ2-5	TGTGCCAGCAGCCCGCGGATTGGTGATAAGGAGACCCAGTACTTC	CASSPRIGDKETQYF
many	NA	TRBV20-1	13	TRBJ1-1	TGCAGTGCCTCAACCGACAGTTACACTGAAGCTTTCTTT	CSASTDSYTEAFF
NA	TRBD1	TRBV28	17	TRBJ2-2	TGTGCCAGCAGTTTATCCGGACAGGGACCGAACACCGGGGAGCTGTTTTTT	CASSLSGQGPNTGELFF
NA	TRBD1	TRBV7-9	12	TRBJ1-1	TGTGCCAGCAGCTTAGGGACAGGGACAGCTTTCTTT	CASSLGTGTAFF
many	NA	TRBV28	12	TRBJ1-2	TGTGCCAGCAGCGAGACTAACTATGGCTACACCTTC	CASSETNYGYTF
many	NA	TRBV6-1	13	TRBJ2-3	TGTGCCAGCGGTACCATTCCCACAGATACGCAGTATTTT	CASGTIPTDTQYF